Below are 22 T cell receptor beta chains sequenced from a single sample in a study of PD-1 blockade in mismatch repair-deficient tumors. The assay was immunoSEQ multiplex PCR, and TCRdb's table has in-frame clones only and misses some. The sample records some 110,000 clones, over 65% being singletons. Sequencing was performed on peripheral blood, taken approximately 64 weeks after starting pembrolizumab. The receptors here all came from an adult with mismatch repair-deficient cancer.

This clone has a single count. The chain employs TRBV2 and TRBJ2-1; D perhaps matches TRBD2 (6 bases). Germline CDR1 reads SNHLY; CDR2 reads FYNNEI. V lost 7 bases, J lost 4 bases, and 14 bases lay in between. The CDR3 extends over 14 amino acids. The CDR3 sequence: CASKGGMAYNEQFF. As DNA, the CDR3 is TGTGCCAGCAAGGGCGGGATGGCATACAATGAGCAGTTCTTC.

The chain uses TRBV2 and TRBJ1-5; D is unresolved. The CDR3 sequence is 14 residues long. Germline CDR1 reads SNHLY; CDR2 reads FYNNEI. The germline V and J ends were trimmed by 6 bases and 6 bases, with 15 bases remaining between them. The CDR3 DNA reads TGTGCCAGCAGCCAAGGGTGGGTAGGTCAGCCCCAGCATTTT. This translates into CASSQGWVGQPQHF.

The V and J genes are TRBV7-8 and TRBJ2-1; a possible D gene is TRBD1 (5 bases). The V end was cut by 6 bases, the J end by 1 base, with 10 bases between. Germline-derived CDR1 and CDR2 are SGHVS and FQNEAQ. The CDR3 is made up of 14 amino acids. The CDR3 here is CASRRDSSYNEQFF. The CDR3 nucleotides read TGTGCCAGCAGGCGCGACAGTTCCTACAATGAGCAGTTCTTC. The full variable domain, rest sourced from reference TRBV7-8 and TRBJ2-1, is GAGVSQSPRYKVAKRGQDVALRCDPISGHVSLFWYQQALGQGPEFLTYFQNEAQLDKSGLPSDRFFAERPEGSVSTLKIQRTQQEDSAVYLCASRRDSSYNEQFFGPGTRLTVL.

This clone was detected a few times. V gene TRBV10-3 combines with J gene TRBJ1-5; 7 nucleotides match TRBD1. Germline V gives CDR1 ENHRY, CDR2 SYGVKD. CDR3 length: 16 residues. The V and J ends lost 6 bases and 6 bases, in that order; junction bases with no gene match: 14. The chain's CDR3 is CAISARQGRGGQPQHF. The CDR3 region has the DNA TGTGCCATCAGCGCTCGACAGGGACGGGGAGGTCAGCCCCAGCATTTT.

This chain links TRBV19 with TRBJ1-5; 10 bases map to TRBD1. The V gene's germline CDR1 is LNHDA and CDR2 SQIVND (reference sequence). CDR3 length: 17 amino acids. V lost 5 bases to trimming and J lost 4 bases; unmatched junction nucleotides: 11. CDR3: CASSAPRQGAENQPQHF. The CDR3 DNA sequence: TGTGCCAGTAGTGCACCCCGACAGGGGGCAGAAAATCAGCCCCAGCATTTT.

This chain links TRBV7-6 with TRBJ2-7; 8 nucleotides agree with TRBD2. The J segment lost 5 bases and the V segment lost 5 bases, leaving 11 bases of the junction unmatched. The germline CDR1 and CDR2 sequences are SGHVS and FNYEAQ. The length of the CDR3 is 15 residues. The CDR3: CASSPGLEAPHEQYF. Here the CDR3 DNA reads TGTGCCAGCAGCCCGGGACTAGAGGCACCCCACGAGCAGTACTTC.

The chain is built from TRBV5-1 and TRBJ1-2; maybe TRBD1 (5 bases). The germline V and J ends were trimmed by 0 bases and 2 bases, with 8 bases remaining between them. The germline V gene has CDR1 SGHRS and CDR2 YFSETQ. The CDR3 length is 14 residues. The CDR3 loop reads CASSLVAGNYGYTF. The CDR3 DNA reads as TGCGCCAGCAGCTTGGTCGCAGGGAACTATGGCTACACCTTC.

The CDR3 loop reads CASSSVPSGNTIYF. The CDR3 bases are TGTGCCAGCTCTTCTGTCCCCTCTGGAAACACCATATATTTT. V usage is TRBV6-6 and J usage is TRBJ1-3, with unresolved D. The germline V and J ends were trimmed by 8 bases and 0 bases, with 11 bases remaining between them. The CDR3 has 14 amino acids. Germline lookup yields CDR1 MNHNY and CDR2 SVGAGI (reference sequence).

The CDR3 reads CASSDRDRGSGNTIYF. As DNA, the CDR3 is TGTGCCAGCAGTGACAGGGACAGGGGCTCTGGAAACACCATATATTTT. The chain combines TRBV6-1 with TRBJ1-3, with TRBD1 matching 10 bases. Trimming at V came to 3 bases and at J to 0 bases, leaving 2 bases not matched to a gene. This CDR3 is 16 amino acids long. The germline V gene encodes CDR1 MNHNS and CDR2 SASEGT.

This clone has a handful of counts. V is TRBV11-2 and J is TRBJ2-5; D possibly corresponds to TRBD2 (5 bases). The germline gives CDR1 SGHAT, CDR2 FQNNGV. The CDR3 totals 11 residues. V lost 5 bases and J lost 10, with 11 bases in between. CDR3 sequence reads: CASSEGPDQYF. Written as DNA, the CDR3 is TGTGCCAGCAGCGAGGGTCCCGACCAGTACTTC.

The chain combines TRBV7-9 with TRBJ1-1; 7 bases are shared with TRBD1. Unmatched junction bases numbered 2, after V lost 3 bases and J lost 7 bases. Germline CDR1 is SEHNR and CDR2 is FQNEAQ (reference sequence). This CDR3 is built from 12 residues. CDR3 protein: CASSFDRDEAFF. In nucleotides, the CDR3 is TGTGCCAGCAGCTTTGACAGGGATGAAGCTTTCTTT.

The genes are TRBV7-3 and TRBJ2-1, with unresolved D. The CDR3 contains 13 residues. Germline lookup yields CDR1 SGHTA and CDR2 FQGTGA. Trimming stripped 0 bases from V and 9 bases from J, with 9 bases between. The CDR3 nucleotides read TGTGCCAGCAGCTTAACCGGGTGGGGTGAGCAGTTCTTC. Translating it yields CASSLTGWGEQFF.

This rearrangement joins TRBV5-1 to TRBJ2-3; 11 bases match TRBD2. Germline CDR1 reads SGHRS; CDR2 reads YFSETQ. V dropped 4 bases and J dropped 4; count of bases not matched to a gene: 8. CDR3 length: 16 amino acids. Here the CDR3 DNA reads TGCGCCAGCAGCCCGACGACTAGCGGGGCGTCAGATACGCAGTATTTT. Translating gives CASSPTTSGASDTQYF. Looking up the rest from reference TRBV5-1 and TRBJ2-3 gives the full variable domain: KAGVTQTPRYLIKTRGQQVTLSCSPISGHRSVSWYQQTPGQGLQFLFEYFSETQRNKGNFPGRFSGRQFSNSRSEMNVSTLELGDSALYLCASSPTTSGASDTQYFGPGTRLTVL.

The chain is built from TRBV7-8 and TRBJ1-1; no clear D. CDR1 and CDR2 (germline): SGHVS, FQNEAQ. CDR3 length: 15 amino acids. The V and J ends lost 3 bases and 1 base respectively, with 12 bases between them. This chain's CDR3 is CASSFGKGRNTEAFF. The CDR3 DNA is TGTGCCAGCAGCTTCGGCAAAGGACGGAACACTGAAGCTTTCTTT.

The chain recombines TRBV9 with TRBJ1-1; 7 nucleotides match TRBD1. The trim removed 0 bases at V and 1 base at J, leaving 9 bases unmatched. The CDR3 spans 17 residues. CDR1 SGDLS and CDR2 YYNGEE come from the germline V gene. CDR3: CASSVDPRQGANTEAFF. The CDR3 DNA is TGTGCCAGCAGCGTAGACCCTCGACAGGGAGCGAACACTGAAGCTTTCTTT. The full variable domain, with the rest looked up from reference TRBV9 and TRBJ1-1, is DSGVTQTPKHLITATGQRVTLRCSPRSGDLSVYWYQQSLDQGLQFLIQYYNGEERAKGNILERFSAQQFPDLHSELNLSSLELGDSALYFCASSVDPRQGANTEAFFGQGTRLTVV.

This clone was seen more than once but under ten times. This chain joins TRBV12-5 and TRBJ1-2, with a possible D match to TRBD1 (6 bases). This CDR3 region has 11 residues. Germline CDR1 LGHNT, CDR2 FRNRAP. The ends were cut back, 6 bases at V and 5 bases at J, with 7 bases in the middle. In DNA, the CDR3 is TGTGCTAGTGGCAGGGGATATGGCTACACCTTC. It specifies CASGRGYGYTF.

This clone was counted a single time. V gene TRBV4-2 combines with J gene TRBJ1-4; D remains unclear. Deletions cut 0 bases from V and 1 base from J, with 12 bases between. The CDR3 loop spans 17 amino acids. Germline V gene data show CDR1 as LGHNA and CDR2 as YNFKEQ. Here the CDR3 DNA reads TGTGCCAGCAGCCAAGATTACGGAAGGGAAACTAATGAAAAACTGTTTTTT. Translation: CASSQDYGRETNEKLFF.

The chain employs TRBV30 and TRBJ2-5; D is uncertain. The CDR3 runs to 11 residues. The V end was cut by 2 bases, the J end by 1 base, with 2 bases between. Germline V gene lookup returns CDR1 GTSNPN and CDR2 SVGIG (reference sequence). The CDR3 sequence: CAWSFQETQYF. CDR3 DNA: TGTGCCTGGAGTTTCCAAGAGACCCAGTACTTC.

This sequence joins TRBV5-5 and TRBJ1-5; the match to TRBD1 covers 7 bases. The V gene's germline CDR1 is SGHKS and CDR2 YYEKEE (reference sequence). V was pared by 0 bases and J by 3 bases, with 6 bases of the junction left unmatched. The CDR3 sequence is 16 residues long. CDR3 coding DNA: TGTGCCAGCAGCTTGGCAGGGGGAATCTACAATCAGCCCCAGCATTTT. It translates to CASSLAGGIYNQPQHF.

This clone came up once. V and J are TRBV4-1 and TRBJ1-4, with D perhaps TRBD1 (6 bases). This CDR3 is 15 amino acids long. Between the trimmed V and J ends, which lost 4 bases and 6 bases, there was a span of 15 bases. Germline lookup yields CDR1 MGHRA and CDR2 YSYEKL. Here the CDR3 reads CASSPRGSRDEKLFF. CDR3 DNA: TGCGCCAGCAGCCCCAGGGGTAGCAGGGATGAAAAACTGTTTTTT.

CDR3 coding DNA: TGTGCCAGCAGCCCGGACAGAATCCAAGAGACCCAGTACTTC. Translation gives CASSPDRIQETQYF. The rearrangement joins TRBV11-3 to TRBJ2-5; D may be TRBD1 (6 bases). V was shortened by 5 bases and J by 1 base, with 11 bases between the two germline ends. The CDR3 runs to 14 residues. CDR1 and CDR2 (germline): SGHNT, YENEEA.

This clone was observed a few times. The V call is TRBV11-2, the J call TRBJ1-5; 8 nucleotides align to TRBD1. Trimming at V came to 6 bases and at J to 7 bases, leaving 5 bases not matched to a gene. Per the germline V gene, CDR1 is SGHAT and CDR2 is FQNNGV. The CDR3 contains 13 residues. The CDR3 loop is CASSRDRRQPQHF. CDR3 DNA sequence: TGTGCCAGCAGTCGGGACAGGCGCCAGCCCCAGCATTTT.